A single sample is the source of the 11 T cell receptor beta chains below, sequenced in a study of breast tumors, draining lymph nodes, adjacent tissues. Axillary draining lymph nodes of breast cancer patients supplied the node samples. TCRdb reanalysed the multiplex PCR reads using MiXCR and keeps one entry per CDR3 protein. The data hold around 290,000 distinct CDR3 sequences, with roughly 31% observed a single time. Sequencing used axillary lymph node tissue. The source is a female donor with breast cancer. Some clones in this sample may be carry-over from other donors' samples.

On this clonotype itself: One end of the junction fails to match germline, which may point to a read error. The rearrangement links TRBV20-1 to TRBJ2-1; 7 bases are a match to TRBD2. Germline assignment: CDR1 DFQATT and CDR2 SNEGSKA (reference sequence). This CDR3 has 14 residues. CDR3 in DNA: TGCAGTGCTACCGGGAGGACCTCCTACACTGAGCAGTCCTTC. Translating it yields CSATGRTSYTEQSF.

This clonotype was detected a few times. The chain links TRBV5-8 to TRBJ1-1, with 8 bases fitting TRBD1. CDR3 length: 13 amino acids. Germline V CDR1 and CDR2: SGHTS, YDEGEE. V was pared by 3 bases and J by 4 bases, with 2 bases of the junction left unmatched. In DNA form, the CDR3 reads TGTGCCAGCAGCTCTGACAGGGGCACTGAAGCTTTCTTT. It encodes CASSSDRGTEAFF.

This clonotype was seen ten or more times. The V and J genes are TRBV5-1 and TRBJ2-5, with 8 nucleotides matching TRBD1. The CDR3 is made up of 15 amino acids. Germline lookup yields CDR1 SGHRS and CDR2 YFSETQ. The V gene end was trimmed by 0 bases and the J gene end by 4 bases; junction bases not matched to a gene: 5. The CDR3 is CASSLGPGGTETQYF. DNA for the CDR3: TGCGCCAGCAGCTTGGGTCCAGGGGGCACAGAGACCCAGTACTTC. The full variable domain, with the rest looked up from reference TRBV5-1 and TRBJ2-5, is KAGVTQTPRYLIKTRGQQVTLSCSPISGHRSVSWYQQTPGQGLQFLFEYFSETQRNKGNFPGRFSGRQFSNSRSEMNVSTLELGDSALYLCASSLGPGGTETQYFGPGTRLLVL.

This clonotype was seen many times. V usage is TRBV29-1 and J usage is TRBJ1-2; 9 positions agree with TRBD1. V was pared by 7 bases and J by 6 bases, with 3 bases of the junction left unmatched. The CDR3 spans 11 residues. Germline loops: CDR1 SQVTM, CDR2 ANQGSEA. The CDR3 reads CSERTGDGYTF. As DNA, the CDR3 is TGCAGCGAAAGGACAGGGGATGGCTACACCTTC.

This clonotype was observed at least ten times. This chain uses TRBV25-1 with TRBJ2-7; 9 bases map to TRBD2. This CDR3 comprises 14 residues. Germline trimming cut 10 bases from V and 2 bases from J; bases unmatched to any gene: 9. Germline V gene sequence: CDR1 MGHDK, CDR2 SYGVNS. The CDR3 DNA follows: TGTGCCATCCGAAAGCTAGCGGGGCCCTACGAGCAGTACTTC. Translation: CAIRKLAGPYEQYF.

This clonotype occurred a few times. It may be a read error: a sequence one base away is much more abundant. As the CDR3 is not closed by the conserved phenylalanine or tryptophan, this likely results from a read error. The chain is built from TRBV19 and TRBJ1-5, with D maybe TRBD1 (6 bases). The CDR3 extends over 17 amino acids. In germline, CDR1 is LNHDA, CDR2 SQIVND (reference sequence). Trimming shortened V by 3 bases and J by 5 bases, and 20 bases separated the two germline ends. The CDR3 reads CASSMGRGVWLDQPQHL. CDR3 DNA: TGTGCCAGTAGTATGGGAAGGGGGGTGTGGTTGGATCAGCCCCAGCATCTT.

This clonotype was recorded many times. V and J are TRBV5-1 and TRBJ1-5; possibly TRBD1 for D (5 bases). Germline values: CDR1 SGHRS, CDR2 YFSETQ. With 2 bases removed from V and 3 bases from J, the gap between germline ends came to 12 bases. This CDR3 comprises 15 residues. CDR3 bases: TGCGCCAGCAGCTTTGCCGACAGCTACAATCAGCCCCAGCATTTT. It encodes CASSFADSYNQPQHF.

The rearrangement uses TRBV12-3 or TRBV12-4 and TRBJ2-2, with a tentative D call TRBD2 (6 bases). CDR3 size: 15 residues. Trimming cost V 5 bases and J 1 base, with 11 bases left between them. The CDR3 nucleotides are TGTGCCAGCAGTACCCGGCGGGGGAACACCGGGGAGCTGTTTTTT. This sequence encodes CASSTRRGNTGELFF.

Judged by abundance, this clonotype is medium-sized. V gene TRBV24-1 combines with J gene TRBJ2-2; D may be TRBD1 or TRBD2 (5 bases each). The CDR3 covers 17 residues. Germline V lookup: CDR1 KGHDR, CDR2 SFDVKD. With 8 bases removed from V and 0 bases from J, the gap between germline ends came to 18 bases. CDR3 sequence (DNA): TGTGCCACCAAGGCTACCGAGGGACGGTCGAACACCGGGGAGCTGTTTTTT. It translates to CATKATEGRSNTGELFF.

This clonotype has ten or more counts. The chain recombines TRBV2 with TRBJ2-1; TRBD2 agrees at 11 bases. V lost 6 bases to trimming and J lost 6 bases; unmatched junction nucleotides: 10. The CDR3 length is 16 residues. Germline CDR1 and CDR2: SNHLY and FYNNEI. The CDR3 spells CASSADLAGGVNEQFF. The CDR3 region has the DNA TGTGCCAGCAGCGCCGATTTAGCGGGAGGGGTCAATGAGCAGTTCTTC.

Remarks on this clonotype: A much larger clonotype is one base distant, so this may be a read error. V gene TRBV5-6 combines with J gene TRBJ2-7; the D is unclear. V lost 0 bases and J lost 5, with 15 bases in between. The CDR3 has 15 residues. CDR1 is SGHDT and CDR2 is YYEEEE in the germline V gene. This CDR3 is CASSLGGILRHEQYF. The DNA for the CDR3 is TGTGCCAGCAGCTTGGGGGGAATATTACGCCACGAGCAGTACTTC.